This TCR beta chain is drawn from a study of early T cells in non-severe SARS-CoV-2 infection. This clonotype was picked up many times. Unique molecular identifier tags were affixed to discrete cDNA molecules. TCRdb fed the 5' RACE reads into MiXCR, producing one record per CDR3 protein. The sample records roughly 50,000 distinct CDR3 sequences, about 7.7% being singletons. Trimming shortened V by 6 bases and J by 1 base, and 10 bases separated the two germline ends. Germline V gives CDR1 LNHDA, CDR2 SQIVND (reference sequence). The CDR3 length is 14 residues. This chain joins TRBV19 and TRBJ1-5; D gene uncertain. Source: whole blood, taken at baseline. The clonotype was recovered from an adult who was a healthcare worker with PCR-confirmed SARS-CoV-2 infection or an uninfected control (not recorded which). CDR3 protein: CASRTVGSNQPQHF. The CDR3 coding sequence is TGTGCCAGTAGGACGGTCGGCAGCAATCAGCCCCAGCATTTT.